This passage covers 2 T cell receptor beta chains from one sample sequenced in a study of blood T cell repertoires in COVID-19. The protocol was immunoSEQ multiplex PCR, while the TCRdb copy is restricted to in-frame clones and leaves out a portion. This repertoire shows about 200,000 clones, 75% to 85% found once; its top ten account for about 17%. The specimen was PBMCs or T cells enriched from blood (not recorded which). Receptor source: a woman between 45 and 60 years old with acute COVID-19.

The chain has TRBV5-8 and TRBJ1-5; D ambiguous. The CDR3 has 17 amino acids. Germline CDR1 and CDR2: SGHTS and YDEGEE. V shed 4 bases and J shed 4 bases, with 21 bases lying between them. This CDR3 is CASSPGNVNGGNQPQHF. In DNA form, the CDR3 reads TGTGCCAGCAGCCCCGGAAACGTGAACGGCGGAAATCAGCCCCAGCATTTT.

This clone was observed once. This chain links TRBV6-5 with TRBJ2-7; 8 nucleotides agree with TRBD1. V shed 6 bases, J shed 7 bases, and the junction held 11 bases outside the gene matches. This CDR3 has 14 residues. Germline CDR1 MNHEY, CDR2 SVGAGI. Here the CDR3 reads CASRNLDRAGEQYV. The CDR3 DNA is TGTGCCAGCAGGAACTTGGACAGGGCGGGGGAGCAGTACGTC.